This TCR beta chain derives from a study of a mutant IDH1 vaccine in newly diagnosed glioma. Overall study: Patients under treatment included roughly 62% males and about 40% females and had a mean age of approximately 44 years. Those enrolled had earlier been treated with radiotherapy, temozolomide, or both, mostly both.

The CDR3 has 13 residues. Germline V gene sequence: CDR1 MNHEY, CDR2 SVGAGI. V trimming: 7 bases; J trimming: 4 bases; junction bases outside the gene matches: 5. The time point: baseline, week 1 (first vaccination visit). The treatment here: pre-vaccination baseline after standard-of-care therapy. Every donor had a new WHO grade 3 or 4 astrocytoma that was IDH1-mutant, with loss of nuclear ATRX. Profiling relied on immunoSEQ multiplex PCR, and the TCRdb table lists in-frame clones only, not all of them. The table lists more than 20,000 clones, about 85% of them singletons. Study outcomes and limitations: Of the patients, 80% to 95% had vaccine-induced immune responses.

As concerns this clone: Its antigen is not identified.

The specimen was PBMCs, collected from a glioma patient treated with radiotherapy, temozolomide or both. V is TRBV6-5 and J is TRBJ1-1; 8 bases are a match to TRBD1. This receptor was obtained from a man aged 40-55 years with glioma. CDR3 sequence reads: CASTGQGLTEAFF. The CDR3 DNA is TGTGCCAGCACCGGACAGGGCCTCACTGAAGCTTTCTTT.